The table lists the clone carrying this T cell receptor (beta chain) with a count of one. Its antigen remains unknown. The study ran its PCR with 60 Vbeta and 13 Jbeta primers. Original methodology: A later analysis counted around 74 million unique TCR beta chains, around 10 million shared. Sequencing was performed with immunoSEQ multiplex PCR; in TCRdb, only in-frame clones are kept and a portion is missing. That table is the source of V, J and clone size, and D and trimming were worked out from the DNA. Of roughly 200,000 clones in the sample, 86% were seen once. Trimming took 4 bases from V and 6 from J; bases not matched to a gene: 16. The CDR3 totals 17 residues. Germline V CDR1 and CDR2: SGHNT, YYREEE (reference sequence). The entry originates in a study of cytomegalovirus exposure and HLA in healthy donors. Turning to the study itself: As an earlier analysis found, some 170 million T cells yielded about 120 million unique TCR beta sequences.

Study results and caveats: Most subjects had HLA-A and HLA-B alleles reportedly predicted accurately by TCR beta sequences.

This sequence was found in a woman in her 30s in good health and CMV-seronegative. The V and J genes are TRBV5-4 and TRBJ1-2; 9 bases agree with TRBD1. Material for sequencing was PBMCs. CDR3 region: CASSPSYRDREQDGYTF. As DNA, the CDR3 is TGTGCCAGCAGCCCCTCTTACCGGGACAGGGAGCAAGATGGCTACACCTTC.